The clone carrying this TCR beta chain appeared many times. The source of the sample is a study of T cells in Graves' hyperthyroidism and ophthalmopathy. Study context: Peripheral blood specimens were obtained at initial diagnosis, prior to any treatment.

The hyperthyroidism patients had all been newly diagnosed, and their disease duration was under 2 months. Their ages ranged from 18 to 65 years. The study excluded patients with uncontrolled infection, other autoimmune disease, pregnancy or lactation. The PBMCs studied were ones that came from roughly 11 ml fresh peripheral blood. CDR1 is MNHNS, CDR2 SASEGT, per germline. Trimming removed 0 bases from V and 2 bases from J; junction bases left unmatched: 3. The CDR3 has 17 residues. TCR beta CDR3 regions were amplified from RNA transcripts. HTBI primers were employed in a first-round RT-PCR of the TCR CDR3. TCRdb fed the multiplex PCR reads into MiXCR, producing one record per CDR3 protein. The sample lists fewer than 350,000 distinct CDR3 sequences, 18% seen once, with under 55% in the top ten.

Sequences were obtained from blood. The TCR sequence derives from a woman in her fifties or sixties with Graves' hyperthyroidism. The V call is TRBV6-1, the J call TRBJ2-6, with 8 bases matching TRBD1. CDR3 amino acids: CASSEAPTGAGANVLTF. In nucleotides, the CDR3 is TGTGCCAGCAGTGAAGCCCCGACAGGGGCTGGGGCCAACGTCCTGACTTTC.